The source of this T cell receptor (beta chain) is a study of blood T cell repertoires in COVID-19 (dated by TCRdb to the early 2020s). General notes on the study: Samples covering the acute and convalescent phases of COVID-19 were provided by collaborators in the United States, Italy and Spain. The prospective study material was composed of cDNA or gDNA derived from T cells, B-cell-depleted T cells, or PBMCs. Deeply sampled blood TCRbeta repertoires from subjects exposed to, actively infected with, or recovered from COVID-19 were included in the dataset. A freely available public database, intended as a resource for researchers studying the immune response to SARS-CoV-2, is where the repertoires were released. Samples came from the ongoing ImmuneRACE study (first 160 participants) plus 1,254 subjects from 6 global collaborators. Nearly every sample came with metadata listing a de-identified subject ID, COVID-19 status, age in years and sex. Where HLA class I and class II types were available, the types were taken from metadata supplied by the sample provider, not from assay-based typing. Results the study describes overall, beyond this receptor: How much clinical and demographic metadata was included differed by source and by participant, and the metadata was provided uncurated.

In the prospective study, participants were roughly 18 to 89 years old, resided in about two dozen geographic areas of the United States, and were enrolled through a virtual design. Cohort assignment in the prospective study relied on participant-reported clinical history from a screening survey and a study questionnaire. For ImmuneRACE Cohort 3, a participant was defined as recovered based on two consecutive negative NP/OP PCR tests, clearance by a healthcare professional, or resolution of symptoms. In the prospective study, whole blood, serum and a nasopharyngeal or oropharyngeal swab were collected from each participant by mobile phlebotomists. Prospective study participants could optionally give additional blood draws and questionnaires over a roughly two-month period. Blood samples from the prospective study were shipped frozen or at room temperature prior to DNA extraction. From the cysteine through the phenylalanine, the CDR3 covers 12 amino acids. Only the CDR3 DNA stays, 36 bases, in frame from base 1. V sheds 2 bases and J sheds 6 bases, leaving 7 bases between their ends.

To note about this clone: There is no known antigen for this receptor. There are no base qualities to consult, and no much larger clone falls within one base.

TCRbeta CDR3 regions were amplified from genomic DNA by means of the immunoSEQ Assay, a bias-controlled multiplex PCR. For the original study's pipeline: The number of nucleated cells in each sample was estimated from the amplification of reference gene primers within the assay. To quantify the absolute abundance of each unique TCRbeta CDR3 rearrangement, sequence reads were collapsed and filtered. For each sample, productive Simpson clonality was calculated by taking the square root of Simpson's diversity index across productive rearrangements. This immuneACCESS table, as held by TCRdb, lists in-frame sequences with V and J called but not all clones. Of the missing ones, under half trace to an unresolved V gene in checked studies; the others have no known cause. That table is the source of V, J and clone size, and D and trimming were worked out from the DNA. This sample comprises about 380,000 clones, more than 70% of them detected only once. Under 1.5% of the sample rests with the top ten.

This TCR derives from a man aged 25-40 years who had recovered from COVID-19. What was sequenced was PBMCs or T cells enriched from blood (not recorded which). This sequence uses TRBV12-3 or TRBV12-4 and TRBJ1-2, with no reliable assignment of the D segment. The sequenced DNA is TGTGCCAGCAGTTTATGGCAGGATGGCTACACCTTC. Its amino acids are CASSLWQDGYTF.